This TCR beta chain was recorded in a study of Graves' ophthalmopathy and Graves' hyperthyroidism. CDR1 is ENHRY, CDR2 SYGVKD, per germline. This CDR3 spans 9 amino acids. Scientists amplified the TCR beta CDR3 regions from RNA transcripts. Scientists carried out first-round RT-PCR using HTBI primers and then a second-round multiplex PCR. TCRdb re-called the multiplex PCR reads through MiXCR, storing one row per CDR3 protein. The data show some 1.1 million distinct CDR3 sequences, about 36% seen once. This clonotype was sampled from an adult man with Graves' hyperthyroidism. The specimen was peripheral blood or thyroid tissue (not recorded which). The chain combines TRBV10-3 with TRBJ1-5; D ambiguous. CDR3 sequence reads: CDQNQPQHF. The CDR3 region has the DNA TGTGACCAAAATCAGCCCCAGCATTTT.